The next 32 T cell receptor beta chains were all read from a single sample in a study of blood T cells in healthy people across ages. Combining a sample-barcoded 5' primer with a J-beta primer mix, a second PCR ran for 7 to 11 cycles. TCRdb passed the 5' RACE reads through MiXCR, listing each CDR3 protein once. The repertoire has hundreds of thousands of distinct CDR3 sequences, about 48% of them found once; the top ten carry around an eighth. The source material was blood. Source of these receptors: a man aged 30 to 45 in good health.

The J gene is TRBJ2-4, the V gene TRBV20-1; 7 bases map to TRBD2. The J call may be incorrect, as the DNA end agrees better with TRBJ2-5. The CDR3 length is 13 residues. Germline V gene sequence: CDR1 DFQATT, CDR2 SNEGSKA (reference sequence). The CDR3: CSARDLAEETQYF. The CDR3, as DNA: TGCAGTGCTAGAGATCTAGCGGAAGAGACCCAGTACTTC.

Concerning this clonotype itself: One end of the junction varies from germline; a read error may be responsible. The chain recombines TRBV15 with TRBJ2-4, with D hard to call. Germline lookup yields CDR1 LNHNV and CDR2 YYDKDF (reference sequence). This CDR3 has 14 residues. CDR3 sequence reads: CAASRGLAKNIQYF. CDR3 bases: TGTGCCGCCAGCAGAGGTCTAGCCAAAAACATTCAGTACTTC. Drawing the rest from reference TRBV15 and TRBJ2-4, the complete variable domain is DAMVIQNPRYQVTQFGKPVTLSCSQTLNHNVMYWYQQKSSQAPKLLFHYYDKDFNNEADTPDNFQSRRPNTSFCFLDIRSPGLGDTAMYLCAASRGLAKNIQYFGAGTRLSVL.

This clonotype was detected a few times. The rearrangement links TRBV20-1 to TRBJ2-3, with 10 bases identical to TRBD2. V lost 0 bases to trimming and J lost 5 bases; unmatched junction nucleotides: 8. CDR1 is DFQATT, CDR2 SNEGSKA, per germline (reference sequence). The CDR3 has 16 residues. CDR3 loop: CSARDGSGGAGDTQYF. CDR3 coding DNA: TGCAGTGCTAGAGACGGGAGCGGGGGGGCTGGAGATACGCAGTATTTT.

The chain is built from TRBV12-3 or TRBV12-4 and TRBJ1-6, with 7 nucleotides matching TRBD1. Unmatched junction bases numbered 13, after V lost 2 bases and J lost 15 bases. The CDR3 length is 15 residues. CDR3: CASSLSGRGVSNLHF. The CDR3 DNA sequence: TGTGCCAGCAGTTTATCCGGCAGGGGGGTATCAAACCTCCACTTT.

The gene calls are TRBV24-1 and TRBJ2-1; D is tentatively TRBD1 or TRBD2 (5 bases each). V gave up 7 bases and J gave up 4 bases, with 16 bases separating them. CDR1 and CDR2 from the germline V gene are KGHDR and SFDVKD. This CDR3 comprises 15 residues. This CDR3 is CATSPGQLDYNEQFF. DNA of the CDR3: TGTGCCACCAGCCCTGGACAACTAGATTACAATGAGCAGTTCTTC.

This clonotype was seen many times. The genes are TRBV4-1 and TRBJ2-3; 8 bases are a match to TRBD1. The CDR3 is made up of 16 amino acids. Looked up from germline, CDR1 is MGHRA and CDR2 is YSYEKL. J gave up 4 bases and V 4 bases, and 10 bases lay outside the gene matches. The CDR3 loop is CASSPTTGGYADTQYF. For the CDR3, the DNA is TGCGCCAGCAGCCCGACTACAGGGGGTTATGCAGATACGCAGTATTTT.

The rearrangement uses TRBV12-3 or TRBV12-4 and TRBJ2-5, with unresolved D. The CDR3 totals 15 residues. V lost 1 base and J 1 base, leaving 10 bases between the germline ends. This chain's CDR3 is CASSLEPTFQETQYF. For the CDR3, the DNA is TGTGCCAGCAGTTTAGAACCCACCTTCCAAGAGACCCAGTACTTC.

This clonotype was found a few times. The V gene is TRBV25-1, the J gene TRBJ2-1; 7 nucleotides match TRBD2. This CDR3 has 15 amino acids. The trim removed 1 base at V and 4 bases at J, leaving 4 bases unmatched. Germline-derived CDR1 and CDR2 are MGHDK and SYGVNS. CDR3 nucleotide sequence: TGTGCCAGCAGTGAATCGAGCGGGGTTTACAATGAGCAGTTCTTC. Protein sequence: CASSESSGVYNEQFF. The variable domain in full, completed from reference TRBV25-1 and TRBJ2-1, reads EADIYQTPRYLVIGTGKKITLECSQTMGHDKMYWYQQDPGMELHLIHYSYGVNSTEKGDLSSESTVSRIRTEHFPLTLESARPSHTSQYLCASSESSGVYNEQFFGPGTRLTVL.

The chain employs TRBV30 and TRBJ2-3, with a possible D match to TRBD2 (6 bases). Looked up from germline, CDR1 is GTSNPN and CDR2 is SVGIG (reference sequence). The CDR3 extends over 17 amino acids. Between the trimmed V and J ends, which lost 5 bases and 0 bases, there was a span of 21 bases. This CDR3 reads CAWGKLLARTSTDTQYF. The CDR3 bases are TGTGCCTGGGGTAAACTCCTAGCGCGGACTAGCACAGATACGCAGTATTTT.

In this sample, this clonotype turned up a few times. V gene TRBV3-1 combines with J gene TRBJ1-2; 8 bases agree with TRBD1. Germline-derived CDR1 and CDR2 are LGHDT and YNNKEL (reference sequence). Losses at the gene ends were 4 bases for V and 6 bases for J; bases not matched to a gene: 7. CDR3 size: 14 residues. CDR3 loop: CASSPGQGLHGYTF. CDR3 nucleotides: TGTGCCAGCAGCCCCGGACAGGGCCTCCATGGCTACACCTTC.

CDR3 protein: CAISESTQPYNEQFF. DNA for the CDR3: TGTGCCATCAGTGAGTCCACCCAACCGTACAATGAGCAGTTCTTC. The chain carries TRBV10-3 and TRBJ2-1, with no clear D. This CDR3 is built from 15 residues. Germline V gene lookup returns CDR1 ENHRY and CDR2 SYGVKD. V was cut by 0 bases and J by 4 bases, with 10 bases left in between.

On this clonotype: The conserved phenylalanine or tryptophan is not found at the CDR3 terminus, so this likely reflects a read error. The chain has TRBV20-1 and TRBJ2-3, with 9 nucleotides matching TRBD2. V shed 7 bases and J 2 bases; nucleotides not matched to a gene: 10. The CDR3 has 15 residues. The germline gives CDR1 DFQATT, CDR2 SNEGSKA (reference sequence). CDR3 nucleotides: TGCAGTGATATTAGCGGGGGCCCGACCACAGATACGCAGTATTAT. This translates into CSDISGGPTTDTQYY.

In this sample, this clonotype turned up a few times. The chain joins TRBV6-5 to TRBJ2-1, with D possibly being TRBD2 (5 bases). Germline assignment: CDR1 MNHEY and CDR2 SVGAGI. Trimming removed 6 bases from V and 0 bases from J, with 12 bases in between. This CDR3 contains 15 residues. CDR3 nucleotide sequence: TGTGCCAGCAGAAGAGACGGAGGCTCCTACAATGAGCAGTTCTTC. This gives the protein CASRRDGGSYNEQFF.

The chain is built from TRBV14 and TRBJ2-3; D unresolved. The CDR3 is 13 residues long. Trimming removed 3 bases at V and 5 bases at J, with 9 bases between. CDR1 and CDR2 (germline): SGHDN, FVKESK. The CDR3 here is CASSHYTVDTQYF. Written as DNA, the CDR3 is TGTGCCAGCAGCCATTACACTGTAGATACGCAGTATTTT.

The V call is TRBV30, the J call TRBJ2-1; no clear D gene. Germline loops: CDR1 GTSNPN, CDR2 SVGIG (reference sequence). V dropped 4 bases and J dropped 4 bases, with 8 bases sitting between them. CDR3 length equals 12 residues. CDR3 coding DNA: TGTGCCTGGAAGGGCACGTACAATGAGCAGTTCTTC. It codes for CAWKGTYNEQFF.

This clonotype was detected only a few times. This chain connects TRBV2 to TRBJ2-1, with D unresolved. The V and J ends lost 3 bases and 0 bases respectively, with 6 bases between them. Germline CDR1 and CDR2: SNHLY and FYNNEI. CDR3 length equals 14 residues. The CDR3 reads CASSDINSYNEQFF. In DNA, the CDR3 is TGTGCCAGCAGTGACATAAACTCCTACAATGAGCAGTTCTTC.

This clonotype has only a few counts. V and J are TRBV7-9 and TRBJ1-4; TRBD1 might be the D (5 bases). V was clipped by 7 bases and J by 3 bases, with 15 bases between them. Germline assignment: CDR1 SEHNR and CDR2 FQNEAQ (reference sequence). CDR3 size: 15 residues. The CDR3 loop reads CASTPGGAANEKLFF. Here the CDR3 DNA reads TGTGCCAGCACCCCTGGCGGGGCTGCTAATGAAAAACTGTTTTTT.

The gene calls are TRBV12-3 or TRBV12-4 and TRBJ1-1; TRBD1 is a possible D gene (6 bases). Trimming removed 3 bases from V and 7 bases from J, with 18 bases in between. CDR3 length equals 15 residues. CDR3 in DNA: TGTGCCAGCAGTTTTGGGGGCGGTAATATTTTTGAAGCTTTCTTT. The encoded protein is CASSFGGGNIFEAFF.

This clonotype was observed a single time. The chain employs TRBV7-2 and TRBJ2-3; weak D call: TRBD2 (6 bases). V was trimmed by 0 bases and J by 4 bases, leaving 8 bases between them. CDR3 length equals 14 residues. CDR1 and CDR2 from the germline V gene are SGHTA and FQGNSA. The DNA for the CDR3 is TGTGCCAGCAGCTTAGCCAGGGAGGCAGATACGCAGTATTTT. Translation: CASSLAREADTQYF. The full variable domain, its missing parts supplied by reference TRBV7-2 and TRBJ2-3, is GAGVSQSPSNKVTEKGKDVELRCDPISGHTALYWYRQSLGQGLEFLIYFQGNSAPDKSGLPSDRFSAERTGGSVSTLTIQRTQQEDSAVYLCASSLAREADTQYFGPGTRLTVL.

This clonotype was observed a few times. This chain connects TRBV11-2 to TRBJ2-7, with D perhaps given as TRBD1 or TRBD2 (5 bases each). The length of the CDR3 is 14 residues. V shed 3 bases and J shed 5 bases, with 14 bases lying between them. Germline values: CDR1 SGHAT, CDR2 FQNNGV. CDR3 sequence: CASSFPNGAHEQYF. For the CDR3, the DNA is TGTGCCAGCAGCTTCCCGAACGGGGCCCACGAGCAGTACTTC.

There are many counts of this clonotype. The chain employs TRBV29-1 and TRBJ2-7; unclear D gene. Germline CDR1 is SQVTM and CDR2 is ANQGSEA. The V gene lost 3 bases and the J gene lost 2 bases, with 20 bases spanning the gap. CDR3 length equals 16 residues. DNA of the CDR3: TGCAGCGTTGATTCCAGATACCGAATACGGACCTACGAGCAGTACTTC. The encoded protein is CSVDSRYRIRTYEQYF.

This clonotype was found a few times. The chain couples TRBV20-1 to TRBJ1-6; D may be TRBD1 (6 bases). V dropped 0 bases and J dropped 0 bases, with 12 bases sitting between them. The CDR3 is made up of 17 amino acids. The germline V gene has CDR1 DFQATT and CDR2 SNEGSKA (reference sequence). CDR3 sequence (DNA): TGCAGTGCTAGAGATAACAGGGAGGACTCCTATAATTCACCCCTCCACTTT. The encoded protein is CSARDNREDSYNSPLHF.

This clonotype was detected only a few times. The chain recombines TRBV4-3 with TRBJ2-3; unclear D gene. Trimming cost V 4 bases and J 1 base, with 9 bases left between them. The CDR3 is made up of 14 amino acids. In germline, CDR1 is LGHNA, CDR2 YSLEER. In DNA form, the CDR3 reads TGCGCCAGCAGCCGTGGGGAAGGCACAGATACGCAGTATTTT. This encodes CASSRGEGTDTQYF.

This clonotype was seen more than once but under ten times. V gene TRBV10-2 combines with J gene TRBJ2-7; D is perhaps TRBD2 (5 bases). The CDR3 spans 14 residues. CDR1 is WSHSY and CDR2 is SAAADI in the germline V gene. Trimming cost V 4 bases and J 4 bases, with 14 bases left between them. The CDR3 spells CASSGPSSGYEQYF. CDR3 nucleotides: TGCGCCAGCAGTGGCCCTAGCTCCGGGTACGAGCAGTACTTC.

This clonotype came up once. Here the CDR3 reads CASSGTSGETQFF. As DNA, the CDR3 is TGTGCCAGCAGCGGGACTAGCGGAGAGACCCAGTTCTTC. This chain connects TRBV9 to TRBJ2-1; 10 bases line up with TRBD2. CDR1 SGDLS and CDR2 YYNGEE come from the germline V gene. J gave up 13 bases and V 3 bases, and 7 bases lay outside the gene matches. The CDR3 is 13 amino acids.

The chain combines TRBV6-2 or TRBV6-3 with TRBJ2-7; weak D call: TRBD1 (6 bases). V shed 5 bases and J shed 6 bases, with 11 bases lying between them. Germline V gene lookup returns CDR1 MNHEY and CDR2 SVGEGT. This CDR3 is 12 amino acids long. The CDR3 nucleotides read TGTGCCAGCAGTACCAGGGGTTCCGAGCAGTACTTC. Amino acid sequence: CASSTRGSEQYF.

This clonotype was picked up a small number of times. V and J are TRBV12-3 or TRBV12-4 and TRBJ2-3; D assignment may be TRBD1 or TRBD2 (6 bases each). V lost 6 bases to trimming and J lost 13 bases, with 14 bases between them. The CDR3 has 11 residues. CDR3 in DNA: TGTGCCAGCAGCATTAGGGGGGTTGAGTATTTT. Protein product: CASSIRGVEYF.

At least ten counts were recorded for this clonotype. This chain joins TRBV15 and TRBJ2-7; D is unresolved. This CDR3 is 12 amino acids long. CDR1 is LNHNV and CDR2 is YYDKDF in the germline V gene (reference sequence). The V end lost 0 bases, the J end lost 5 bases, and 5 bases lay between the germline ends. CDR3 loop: CATSRDLDEQYF. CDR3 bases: TGTGCCACCAGCAGAGATCTTGACGAGCAGTACTTC. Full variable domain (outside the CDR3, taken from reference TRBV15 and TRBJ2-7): DAMVIQNPRYQVTQFGKPVTLSCSQTLNHNVMYWYQQKSSQAPKLLFHYYDKDFNNEADTPDNFQSRRPNTSFCFLDIRSPGLGDTAMYLCATSRDLDEQYFGPGTRLTVT.

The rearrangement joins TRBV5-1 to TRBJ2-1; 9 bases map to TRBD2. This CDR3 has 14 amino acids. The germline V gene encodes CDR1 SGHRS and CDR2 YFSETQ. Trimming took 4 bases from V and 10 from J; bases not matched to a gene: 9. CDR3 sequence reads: CASSGGGAKVEQFF. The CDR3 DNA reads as TGCGCCAGCAGCGGCGGGGGGGCCAAAGTGGAGCAGTTCTTC.

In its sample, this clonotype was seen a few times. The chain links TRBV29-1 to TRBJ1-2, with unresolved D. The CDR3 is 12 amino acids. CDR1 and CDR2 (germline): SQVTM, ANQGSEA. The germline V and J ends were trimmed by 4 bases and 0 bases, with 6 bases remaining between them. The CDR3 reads CSVARSNYGYTF. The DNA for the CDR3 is TGCAGCGTTGCCAGATCTAACTATGGCTACACCTTC.

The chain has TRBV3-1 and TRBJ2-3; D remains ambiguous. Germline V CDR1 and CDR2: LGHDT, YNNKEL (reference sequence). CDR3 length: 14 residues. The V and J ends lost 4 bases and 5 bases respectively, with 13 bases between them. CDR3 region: CASSRLWNRDTQYF. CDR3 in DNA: TGTGCCAGCAGCCGCCTGTGGAATCGAGATACGCAGTATTTT.

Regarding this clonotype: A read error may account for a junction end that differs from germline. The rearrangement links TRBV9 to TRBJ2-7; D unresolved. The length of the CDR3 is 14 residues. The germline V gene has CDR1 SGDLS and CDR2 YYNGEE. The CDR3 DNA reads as TGTGTCAGCAGCGTAGCTGCTACCTACGACGAGCAGTACTTC. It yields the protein CVSSVAATYDEQYF.